The TCR beta chain described here comes from a study of early T cells in non-severe SARS-CoV-2 infection. The wider study: The chains were unpaired, and the sequenced material was bulk RNA from unsorted whole blood. Whole-study results and caveats: Missing private and CD4 specificities, VDJdb matching favored anti-spike CD8 responses.

This clonotype was detected a few times. The antigen remains unidentified. There are 16 residues in the CDR3. The V gene end was trimmed by 3 bases and the J gene end by 4 bases; junction bases not matched to a gene: 10. Germline CDR1 is MNHNS and CDR2 is SASEGT. Separate cDNA molecules each had unique molecular identifiers attached to them. MiXCR, run by TCRdb on the 5' RACE reads, gives a single entry per CDR3 protein. The sample holds 95,000 to 150,000 distinct CDR3 sequences, about 15% seen once. Specimen: whole blood. The chain joins TRBV6-1 to TRBJ2-3, with TRBD2 identical over 7 bases. The receptor was derived from an adult who was a healthcare worker with PCR-confirmed SARS-CoV-2 infection or an uninfected control (not recorded which). CDR3 protein: CASSDLQRGIADTQYF. The CDR3 DNA follows: TGTGCCAGCAGTGATCTCCAGCGGGGTATCGCAGATACGCAGTATTTT.